The 24 T cell receptor beta chains below were found in one sample sequenced in a study of T cell changes during pregnancy in multiple sclerosis. Produced via immunoSEQ multiplex PCR; TCRdb's table is partial and in-frame only. The sample contains around 62,000 clones, over 75% of which appear only once. The input for sequencing was peripheral blood, taken in the third trimester of pregnancy. The receptors were gathered from a female donor with multiple sclerosis, enrolled in a pregnancy study.

CDR3 sequence reads: CASSQGSGYYGYTF. The DNA of the CDR3 is TGCGCCAGCAGCCAAGGATCAGGGTACTATGGCTACACCTTC. The chain carries TRBV4-3 and TRBJ1-2; TRBD1 is a possible D gene (5 bases). This CDR3 is 14 amino acids long. Germline V CDR1 and CDR2: LGHNA, YSLEER. V gave up 1 base and J gave up 3 bases, with 9 bases separating them.

The rearrangement uses TRBV9 and TRBJ1-1; weak D call: TRBD1 (5 bases). The CDR3 runs 14 residues. Trimming took 4 bases from V and 3 from J, leaving 13 bases between them. In germline, CDR1 is SGDLS, CDR2 YYNGEE. CDR3 sequence: CASSPGNLDTEAFF. The DNA for the CDR3 is TGTGCCAGCAGCCCAGGGAATCTGGACACTGAAGCTTTCTTT.

The V gene is TRBV5-1, the J gene TRBJ1-1, with TRBD1 matching 10 bases. This CDR3 has 15 residues. CDR1 SGHRS and CDR2 YFSETQ come from the germline V gene. J lost 3 bases, V lost 3 bases, and 5 bases had no gene match. CDR3 nucleotides: TGCGCCAGCAGCTGGGGACAGGGGTTGGACACTGAAGCTTTCTTT. It encodes CASSWGQGLDTEAFF.

The chain combines TRBV19 with TRBJ2-7; 12 nucleotides line up with TRBD2. Germline V gene data show CDR1 as LNHDA and CDR2 as SQIVND (reference sequence). This CDR3 is 18 amino acids long. J was trimmed by 3 bases and V by 6 bases; bases with no gene match: 15. The CDR3 loop is CASSRGLAGSGKSYEQYF. The CDR3 coding sequence is TGTGCCAGTAGCCGCGGACTAGCGGGATCAGGAAAAAGCTACGAGCAGTACTTC.

The CDR3 sequence: CASKLAEQETQYF. In DNA form, the CDR3 reads TGTGCCAGCAAGTTGGCAGAACAAGAGACCCAGTACTTC. The rearrangement links TRBV2 to TRBJ2-5; no firm D call. Germline V gene sequence: CDR1 SNHLY, CDR2 FYNNEI. The V end was cut by 7 bases, the J end by 2 bases, with 11 bases between. The CDR3 runs 13 residues.

V is TRBV10-3 and J is TRBJ1-2, with 8 bases aligning to TRBD1. Germline values: CDR1 ENHRY, CDR2 SYGVKD. The V gene end was trimmed by 8 bases and the J gene end by 2 bases; junction bases not matched to a gene: 7. There are 14 residues in the CDR3. This chain's CDR3 is CAIGSNRGNYGYTF. CDR3 nucleotides: TGTGCCATCGGATCTAACAGGGGGAACTATGGCTACACCTTC.

This chain connects TRBV2 to TRBJ1-6; D is possibly TRBD1 (6 bases). The germline gives CDR1 SNHLY, CDR2 FYNNEI. There are 15 residues in the CDR3. The V end was cut by 3 bases, the J end by 4 bases, with 10 bases between. The CDR3 protein is CASSDRGPYNSPLHF. The CDR3 DNA is TGTGCCAGCAGTGACAGGGGTCCTTATAATTCACCCCTCCACTTT.

The V call is TRBV5-6, the J call TRBJ1-5; TRBD1 matches at 10 bases. V trimming: 3 bases; J trimming: 6 bases; junction bases outside the gene matches: 9. The CDR3 length is 16 residues. Germline V gives CDR1 SGHDT, CDR2 YYEEEE. The CDR3 DNA reads TGTGCCAGCAGCTCTTGGGACAGGGGTTTTTTTCAGCCCCAGCATTTT. Its protein is CASSSWDRGFFQPQHF.

The chain combines TRBV5-4 with TRBJ1-2; 7 nucleotides match TRBD1. With V trimmed by 1 base and J by 0 bases, 0 bases remained unmatched. Germline CDR1 SGHNT, CDR2 YYREEE (reference sequence). The CDR3 covers 14 residues. CDR3 amino acids: CASSLTGANYGYTF. CDR3 sequence (DNA): TGTGCCAGCAGCTTGACAGGGGCTAACTATGGCTACACCTTC.

V is TRBV30 and J is TRBJ2-6; possible D gene TRBD2, 6 bases. Per germline, CDR1 GTSNPN and CDR2 SVGIG (reference sequence). The CDR3 has 13 amino acids. V lost 0 bases to trimming and J lost 14 bases, with 14 bases between them. Here the CDR3 DNA reads TGTGCCTGGAGTGTTTCGGGACTGAATTTCCTGACTTTC. Its translation is CAWSVSGLNFLTF.

The rearrangement joins TRBV7-2 to TRBJ1-2; D remains unclear. Germline CDR1 SGHTA, CDR2 FQGNSA. The germline V and J ends were trimmed by 4 bases and 7 bases, with 10 bases remaining between them. The CDR3 length is 12 residues. CDR3 in DNA: TGTGCCAGCAGCTCGGGGTGGTTTGGCTACACCTTC. Its translation is CASSSGWFGYTF.

The genes are TRBV10-3 and TRBJ1-5, with 7 bases fitting TRBD1. Germline V gene data show CDR1 as ENHRY and CDR2 as SYGVKD. The CDR3 totals 15 residues. V lost 6 bases and J lost 0; bases outside the gene matches: 5. The CDR3 DNA follows: TGTGCCATCAGACGCAGGGACAGTAGCAATCAGCCCCAGCATTTT. It encodes CAIRRRDSSNQPQHF.

CDR3 loop: CASSSDSYNSPLHF. The CDR3 DNA reads TGTGCCAGTAGCTCAGACTCCTATAATTCACCCCTCCACTTT. The chain employs TRBV19 and TRBJ1-6; no clear D. Between the trimmed V and J ends, which lost 6 bases and 0 bases, there was a span of 6 bases. Germline CDR1 is LNHDA and CDR2 is SQIVND (reference sequence). The CDR3 has 14 amino acids. Together with reference TRBV19 and TRBJ1-6, the CDR3 gives the full variable domain: DGGITQSPKYLFRKEGQNVTLSCEQNLNHDAMYWYRQDPGQGLRLIYYSQIVNDFQKGDIAEGYSVSREKKESFPLTVTSAQKNPTAFYLCASSSDSYNSPLHFGNGTRLTVT.

This clone was detected a few times. The rearrangement joins TRBV7-2 to TRBJ1-1, with no clear D. The V and J ends lost 1 base and 6 bases respectively, with 6 bases between them. This CDR3 comprises 12 residues. Germline V lookup: CDR1 SGHTA, CDR2 FQGNSA. CDR3 sequence reads: CASSLDTAEAFF. In DNA, the CDR3 is TGTGCCAGCAGCTTAGATACGGCTGAAGCTTTCTTT.

V gene TRBV6-5 combines with J gene TRBJ2-6, with TRBD2 identical over 9 bases. Unmatched junction bases numbered 6, after V lost 2 bases and J lost 7 bases. The CDR3 runs 16 residues. Per germline, CDR1 MNHEY and CDR2 SVGAGI. The CDR3 reads CASSYILAGPANVLTF. CDR3 DNA sequence: TGTGCCAGCAGTTACATTCTAGCGGGACCTGCCAACGTCCTGACTTTC.

The V and J genes are TRBV6-1 and TRBJ2-7; TRBD2 is a possible D gene (6 bases). Per germline, CDR1 MNHNS and CDR2 SASEGT. The CDR3 covers 15 residues. V lost 4 bases and J lost 4, with 17 bases in between. The CDR3 sequence is CASSGPGQAGYEQYF. The DNA for the CDR3 is TGTGCCAGCAGTGGTCCCGGGCAGGCGGGGTACGAGCAGTACTTC.

The CDR3 bases are TGTGCCAGCTCACCTGGACAGGGAATGGCCTACGAGCAGTACTTC. As protein: CASSPGQGMAYEQYF. The rearrangement uses TRBV18 and TRBJ2-7; TRBD1 matches at 8 bases. In germline, CDR1 is KGHSH, CDR2 LQKENI. There are 15 residues in the CDR3. J lost 2 bases, V lost 3 bases, and 6 bases had no gene match.

As DNA, the CDR3 is TGTGCCAGCAGTGTGGGACAGGGAAGTTCACCCCTCCACTTT. It is translated as CASSVGQGSSPLHF. V usage is TRBV27 and J usage is TRBJ1-6; 9 bases agree with TRBD1. Trimming cost V 5 bases and J 9 bases; bases outside gene matches: 5. The CDR3 is 14 residues long. Germline assignment: CDR1 MNHEY and CDR2 SMNVEV (reference sequence).

The V and J genes are TRBV7-9 and TRBJ2-1; tentative D call: TRBD2 (6 bases). The CDR3 is 15 amino acids. Germline CDR1 and CDR2: SEHNR and FQNEAQ (reference sequence). V lost 1 base and J lost 5, with 12 bases in between. The CDR3 here is CASSLGLVRDNEQFF. The CDR3 DNA reads as TGTGCCAGCAGCTTAGGACTAGTTCGGGACAATGAGCAGTTCTTC.

In this sample, this clone turned up once. CDR3 DNA sequence: TGTGCCAGCGCCACGGGACTAGCACTAGAGCAGTTCTTC. As protein: CASATGLALEQFF. The V call is TRBV27, the J call TRBJ2-1; 9 bases map to TRBD2. The CDR3 is made up of 13 amino acids. CDR1 and CDR2 from the germline V gene are MNHEY and SMNVEV (reference sequence). V lost 8 bases, J lost 10 bases, and 9 bases stayed unmatched.

The rearrangement links TRBV5-1 to TRBJ2-5, with a possible D match to TRBD2 (5 bases). The CDR3 runs 15 residues. Germline V gene sequence: CDR1 SGHRS, CDR2 YFSETQ. V was trimmed by 1 base and J by 0 bases, leaving 10 bases between them. The CDR3 loop is CASSLISGYQETQYF. CDR3 nucleotide sequence: TGCGCCAGCAGCTTGATCTCGGGGTACCAAGAGACCCAGTACTTC.

This rearrangement joins TRBV6-5 to TRBJ2-7; 7 nucleotides match TRBD1. The CDR3 has 15 residues. The junction had 6 bases not matched to a gene; V was cut back by 2 bases and J by 2 bases. From germline, CDR1 is MNHEY and CDR2 SVGAGI. The CDR3 nucleotides read TGTGCCAGCAGTTACGGTATGGGACAGACCTACGAGCAGTACTTC. Residues: CASSYGMGQTYEQYF.

V is TRBV25-1 and J is TRBJ1-2; 8 bases agree with TRBD1. V was clipped by 5 bases and J by 3 bases; unmatched bases: 5. Germline V gene data show CDR1 as MGHDK and CDR2 as SYGVNS. This CDR3 has 14 amino acids. In DNA, the CDR3 is TGTGCCAGCAGTCACCAGACAGGGGACTATGGCTACACCTTC. It is translated as CASSHQTGDYGYTF.

For the CDR3, the DNA is TGTGCCACGGCCCTGGAGGATGGCTCCTACAATGAGCAGTTCTTC. Residues: CATALEDGSYNEQFF. This chain joins TRBV6-4 and TRBJ2-1, with TRBD2 as a possible D gene (5 bases). The germline CDR1 and CDR2 sequences are MRHNA and SNTAGT. V was trimmed by 10 bases and J by 0 bases, leaving 16 bases between them. The CDR3 is 15 residues long.